The clone carrying this T cell receptor beta chain showed up many times. The antigen is not known. This specimen comes from a study of Graves' ophthalmopathy and Graves' hyperthyroidism. Study-level results: Ophthalmopathy progression prediction by the model yielded a sensitivity of about 71% and a specificity of 72% to 75%. Most expanded thyroid clonotypes above 0.001 frequency also appeared in blood.

Amplified material comprised TCR beta CDR3 regions derived from RNA transcripts. The first-round RT-PCR employed HTBI primers together with the Qiagen OneStep RT-PCR kit. A multiplex PCR was then performed as the second round. One entry per CDR3 protein, called by TCRdb with MiXCR from the multiplex PCR reads. Here the sample spans 600,000 to 700,000 distinct CDR3 sequences, 35% to 45% being singletons. Germline assignment: CDR1 SGHVS and CDR2 FQNEAQ. The CDR3 has 14 residues. V was shortened by 5 bases and J by 4 bases, with 9 bases between the two germline ends. Exclusion covered patients with other autoimmune diseases or uncontrolled infections (as well as pregnancy or lactation). What supplied the PBMCs was about 10 ml of fresh peripheral blood.

The TCR comes from an adult man with Graves' ophthalmopathy. Sample: peripheral blood. This chain links TRBV7-8 with TRBJ1-6; TRBD1 is a possible D gene (6 bases). The CDR3 loop reads CASSPDRYNSPLHF. DNA for the CDR3: TGTGCCAGCAGCCCCGACAGGTATAATTCACCCCTCCACTTT.